A single sample gave rise to the 17 T cell receptor beta chains below, sequenced in a study of blood T cell repertoires in COVID-19. Here immunoSEQ multiplex PCR was the method, and the copy in TCRdb shows in-frame clones only, minus some. Of approximately 250,000 clones in the sample, roughly 90% were seen once. Material for sequencing was PBMCs or T cells enriched from blood (not recorded which). The receptors derive from a man aged 35-49 years who had been exposed to COVID-19.

V is TRBV14 and J is TRBJ2-1; tentative D call: TRBD2 (6 bases). The CDR3 consists of 13 residues. V was cut by 1 base and J by 5 bases, with 6 bases left in between. Germline CDR1 SGHDN, CDR2 FVKESK. The CDR3 protein is CASSQGTNNEQFF. The CDR3 bases are TGTGCCAGCAGCCAAGGGACTAACAATGAGCAGTTCTTC.

This chain uses TRBV27 with TRBJ1-2; tentatively, D is TRBD1 (5 bases). The CDR3 has 14 amino acids. Between the trimmed V and J ends, which lost 3 bases and 0 bases, there was a span of 8 bases. Germline V CDR1 and CDR2: MNHEY, SMNVEV (reference sequence). DNA of the CDR3: TGTGCCAGCAGTTTCGGACAAGCTAACTATGGCTACACCTTC. The encoded protein is CASSFGQANYGYTF.

The chain employs TRBV7-3 and TRBJ2-7, with 10 bases lining up with TRBD1. V lost 5 bases and J lost 2; bases outside the gene matches: 3. CDR3 length equals 14 residues. The germline V gene encodes CDR1 SGHTA and CDR2 FQGTGA. The CDR3 region has the DNA TGTGCCAGCAGCCTGGGACAGGGGACCTACGAGCAGTACTTC. Its protein product is CASSLGQGTYEQYF.

The J gene is TRBJ2-2, the V gene TRBV5-1, with D possibly being TRBD2 (6 bases). Trimming took off 4 bases at V and 5 bases at J, with 18 bases between the two ends. The CDR3 length is 16 residues. Per the germline V gene, CDR1 is SGHRS and CDR2 is YFSETQ. The DNA for the CDR3 is TGCGCCAGCAGCCTAAGAATAGCGGCTCGGACCGGGGAGCTGTTTTTT. Its translation: CASSLRIAARTGELFF.

This chain links TRBV6-5 with TRBJ1-5; D uncertain. Germline CDR1 MNHEY, CDR2 SVGAGI. The CDR3 runs to 13 residues. The germline V and J ends were trimmed by 7 bases and 1 base, with 8 bases remaining between them. DNA of the CDR3: TGTGCCAGCAACTCGAACAGCAATCAGCCCCAGCATTTT. Protein: CASNSNSNQPQHF.

The J gene is TRBJ1-5, the V gene TRBV15; TRBD1 matches at 10 bases. The germline V gene has CDR1 LNHNV and CDR2 YYDKDF (reference sequence). V was pared by 4 bases and J by 2 bases, with 8 bases of the junction left unmatched. This CDR3 contains 17 residues. CDR3 residues: CATSITRTGGGNQPQHF. CDR3 coding DNA: TGTGCCACCAGCATAACCCGGACAGGGGGTGGCAATCAGCCCCAGCATTTT.

The chain joins TRBV10-1 to TRBJ1-3; 10 bases align to TRBD1. The CDR3 is 16 amino acids. With 5 bases clipped from V and 2 bases from J, the junction kept 6 bases outside the gene matches. The germline gives CDR1 WNHNN, CDR2 SYGVQD (reference sequence). The CDR3 loop reads CASSTRQGATGNTIYF. Written as DNA, the CDR3 is TGCGCCAGCAGTACCAGACAGGGGGCGACTGGAAACACCATATATTTT.

As to this clone: The same CDR3 is also encoded by other DNA sequences in this sample. The chain recombines TRBV19 with TRBJ1-1; unclear D gene. This CDR3 comprises 13 residues. Per the germline V gene, CDR1 is LNHDA and CDR2 is SQIVND (reference sequence). Trimming took 3 bases from V and 0 from J, leaving 5 bases between them. In DNA, the CDR3 is TGTGCCAGTAGTATTAGTATGAACACTGAAGCTTTCTTT. Its protein product is CASSISMNTEAFF.

V is TRBV27 and J is TRBJ1-2; 10 nucleotides match TRBD1. The CDR3 covers 15 residues. The J segment lost 3 bases and the V segment lost 6 bases, leaving 7 bases of the junction unmatched. Germline values: CDR1 MNHEY, CDR2 SMNVEV (reference sequence). The CDR3 DNA reads as TGTGCCAGCAGGCGATCGACAGGGGGCGACTATGGCTACACCTTC. It encodes CASRRSTGGDYGYTF.

The V call is TRBV5-1, the J call TRBJ2-6; D unresolved. Deletions cut 0 bases from V and 4 bases from J, with 5 bases between. This CDR3 has 14 residues. The germline V gene encodes CDR1 SGHRS and CDR2 YFSETQ. The CDR3: CASSLGAGANVLTF. CDR3 DNA sequence: TGCGCCAGCAGCTTGGGGGCAGGGGCCAACGTCCTGACTTTC.

This chain uses TRBV6-5 with TRBJ1-1; weak D call: TRBD1 (6 bases). V dropped 2 bases and J dropped 8 bases, with 9 bases sitting between them. The length of the CDR3 is 12 residues. Germline V gene data show CDR1 as MNHEY and CDR2 as SVGAGI. For the CDR3, the DNA is TGTGCCAGCAGTTACGGGGGCAGAGAAGCTTTCTTT. Encoded protein: CASSYGGREAFF.

This chain joins TRBV7-9 and TRBJ2-5; TRBD1 is a possible D gene (7 bases). Looked up from germline, CDR1 is SEHNR and CDR2 is FQNEAQ (reference sequence). Trimming removed 9 bases from V and 4 bases from J, with 15 bases in between. The CDR3 sequence is 13 residues long. Here the CDR3 reads CASGRTGLETQYF. In DNA form, the CDR3 reads TGTGCCAGTGGGAGGACAGGCCTAGAGACCCAGTACTTC.

The chain uses TRBV5-4 and TRBJ1-6; no definite D call. CDR3 length: 15 amino acids. Per germline, CDR1 SGHNT and CDR2 YYREEE (reference sequence). The V gene lost 3 bases and the J gene lost 10 bases, with 17 bases spanning the gap. CDR3 protein: CASSSPAGYGSPLHF. As DNA, the CDR3 is TGTGCCAGCAGCTCCCCCGCGGGGTACGGATCACCCCTCCACTTT.

The chain employs TRBV27 and TRBJ1-2; a possible D gene is TRBD1 (5 bases). Trimming took 5 bases from V and 7 from J, leaving 23 bases between them. Germline V lookup: CDR1 MNHEY, CDR2 SMNVEV (reference sequence). The CDR3 is 16 residues long. DNA of the CDR3: TGTGCCAGCAGTCCCGGGGATGGAGGGGATATTCGTGGCTACACCTTC. It translates to CASSPGDGGDIRGYTF.

The chain recombines TRBV30 with TRBJ2-1, with a weak D call TRBD2 (6 bases). Between the trimmed V and J ends, which lost 0 bases and 2 bases, there was a span of 8 bases. CDR1 and CDR2 (germline): GTSNPN, SVGIG (reference sequence). The CDR3 contains 14 residues. CDR3 DNA: TGTGCCTGGAGTGTCGGAGGGACCTACAATGAGCAGTTCTTC. Protein: CAWSVGGTYNEQFF.

The rearrangement uses TRBV19 and TRBJ2-7; D may be TRBD1 (6 bases). Germline CDR1 reads LNHDA; CDR2 reads SQIVND (reference sequence). This CDR3 contains 14 residues. V gave up 6 bases and J gave up 4 bases, with 16 bases separating them. The CDR3 sequence: CASRGPDSMYEQYF. CDR3 sequence (DNA): TGTGCCAGTAGGGGACCGGACAGTATGTACGAGCAGTACTTC.

This clone came up a few times. The chain is built from TRBV19 and TRBJ1-6, with unresolved D. The CDR3 extends over 13 amino acids. Trimming removed 5 bases at V and 7 bases at J, with 9 bases between. CDR1 is LNHDA, CDR2 SQIVND, per germline (reference sequence). The CDR3 spells CASSDSLNSPLHF. The CDR3 DNA sequence: TGTGCCAGTAGTGATAGCTTAAATTCACCCCTCCACTTT.